Listed below are T cell receptor beta chains from one sample, sequenced in a study of T cell responses to AZD1222 COVID-19 vaccine. Only in-frame clones appear in the TCRdb table, and some are missing; sequencing was by immunoSEQ multiplex PCR. The top ten clones hold approximately 3.9% of a sample with about 170,000 clones, 85% to 95% of them seen once. The sequenced sample was peripheral blood, obtained on day 0 of AZD1222 vaccination. The receptors stem from an adult in good health. Each CDR3 is given without its conserved first and last residue.

J gene,V gene,CDR3 protein
TRBJ2-1,TRBV5-1,ASSSQTLHPEQF
TRBJ2-7,TRBV27,ASSKRERIHEQY
TRBJ1-3,TRBV19,ASSMYITGNTIY
TRBJ1-6,TRBV27,ASSLRRQRNSPLH
TRBJ2-2,TRBV7-2,ASSLRQGATGELF
TRBJ2-1,TRBV7-9,ASSSSSSSGSFYNEQF
TRBJ1-3,TRBV10-1,ASSLGQSSGNTIY
TRBJ2-7,TRBV30,AWAPTKYEQY
TRBJ1-1,TRBV7-9,ASSAGPNTEAF
TRBJ2-2,TRBV10-1,ASSETSGYTGELF
TRBJ2-6,TRBV5-1,ASSALGDRSGANVLT
TRBJ1-3,TRBV5-1,ASSWEDRDPWGTIY
TRBJ2-7,TRBV29-1,SVELSSTPYEQY
TRBJ2-1,TRBV19,ASSLAGVIDEQF
TRBJ2-3,TRBV5-1,ASSRLAGSTDTQY
TRBJ1-2,TRBV12-5,ASGDANYGYT
TRBJ1-4,TRBV7-9,ASSFTGGVGEKLF
TRBJ2-7,TRBV6-5,ASSLQGPRSGEQY
TRBJ2-1,TRBV5-4,ASSYRRPSYNEQF